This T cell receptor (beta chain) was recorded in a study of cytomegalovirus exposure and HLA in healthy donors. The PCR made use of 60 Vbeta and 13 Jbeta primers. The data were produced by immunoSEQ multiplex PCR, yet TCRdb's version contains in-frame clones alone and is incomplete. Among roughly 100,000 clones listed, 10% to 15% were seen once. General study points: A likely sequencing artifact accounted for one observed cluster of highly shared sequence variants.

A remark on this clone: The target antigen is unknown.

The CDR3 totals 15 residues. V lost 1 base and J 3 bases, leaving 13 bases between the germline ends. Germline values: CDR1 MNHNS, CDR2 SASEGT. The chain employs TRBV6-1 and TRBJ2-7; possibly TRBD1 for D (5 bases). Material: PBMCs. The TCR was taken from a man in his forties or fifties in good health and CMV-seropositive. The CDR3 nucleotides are TGTGCCAGCAGTGAAGTGGCAGGGCAGCGCTACGAGCAGTACTTC. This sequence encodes CASSEVAGQRYEQYF.